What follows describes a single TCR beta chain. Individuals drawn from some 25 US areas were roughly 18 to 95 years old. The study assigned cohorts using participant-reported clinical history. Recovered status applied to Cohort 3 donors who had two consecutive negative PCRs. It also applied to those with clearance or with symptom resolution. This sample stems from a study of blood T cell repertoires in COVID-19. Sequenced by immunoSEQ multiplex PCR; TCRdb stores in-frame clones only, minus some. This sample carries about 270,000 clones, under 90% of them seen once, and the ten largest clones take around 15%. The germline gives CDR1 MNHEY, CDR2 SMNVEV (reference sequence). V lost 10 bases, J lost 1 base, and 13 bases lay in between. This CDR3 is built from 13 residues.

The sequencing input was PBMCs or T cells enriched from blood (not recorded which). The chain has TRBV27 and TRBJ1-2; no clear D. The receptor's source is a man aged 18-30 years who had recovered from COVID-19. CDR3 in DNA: TGTGCCACTTCACCCCGGGGTAACTATGGCTACACCTTC. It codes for CATSPRGNYGYTF.